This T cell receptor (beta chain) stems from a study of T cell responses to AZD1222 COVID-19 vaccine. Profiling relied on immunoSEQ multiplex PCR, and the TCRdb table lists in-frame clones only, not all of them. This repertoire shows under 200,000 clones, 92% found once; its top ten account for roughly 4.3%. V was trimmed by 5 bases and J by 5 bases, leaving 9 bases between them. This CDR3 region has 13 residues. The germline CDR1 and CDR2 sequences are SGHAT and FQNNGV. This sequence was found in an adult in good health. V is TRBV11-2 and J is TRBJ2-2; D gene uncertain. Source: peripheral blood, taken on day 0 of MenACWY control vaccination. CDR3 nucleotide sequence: TGTGCCAGCAGCCCACCCAGGACCGGGGAGCTGTTTTTT. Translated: CASSPPRTGELFF.